Sequencing of this TCR beta chain was carried out in a study of CD8 T cells in ankylosing spondylitis. Study conclusions and caveats: Apparently characteristic of ankylosing spondylitis blood was a TCR beta motif (roughly 8 highly homologous variants). CD8+ by phenotype, disease-linked clones were relatively rare in peripheral blood. Significantly higher representation of disease-linked clones was reported for matched ankylosing spondylitis synovial fluid.

Generation of TCR beta libraries employed quantitative 5'-RACE incorporating molecular barcodes. One entry per CDR3 protein, called by TCRdb with MiXCR from the 5' RACE reads. Here the sample spans a few hundred thousand distinct CDR3 sequences, about 15% being singletons. As concerns this clonotype: Its specificity is unknown.

The origin of this receptor is a male donor with ankylosing spondylitis. Sequences were obtained from blood, either unsorted or a sorted T cell fraction (not recorded which).

DNA of the CDR3: TGTGCCACCTCGTGGGACAGGGAGACTGAAGCTTTCTTT. It specifies CATSWDRETEAFF. The gene calls are TRBV11-1 and TRBJ1-1; 9 bases map to TRBD1. The germline V gene encodes CDR1 SGHAT and CDR2 FQDESV (reference sequence). This CDR3 has 13 amino acids. V was pared by 10 bases and J by 5 bases, with 8 bases of the junction left unmatched.